Listed below are T cell receptor beta chains from one sample, sequenced in a study of blood T cells in healthy people across ages. TCRdb re-analysed the 5' RACE reads in MiXCR, keeping a single row per CDR3 protein. The sample has roughly 800,000 distinct CDR3 sequences; 58% are singletons. The sequenced sample consisted of blood. Receptors originate from a young man in good health. Each CDR3 is given with its conserved first and last residue. The D gene is left open where the match is weak. Clone size, where shown, is once, few, many, or a class for clones that have expanded.

cdr3_length	clone_size	j_call	v_call	d_call	cdr3_nt	cdr3_aa
16	once	TRBJ1-6	TRBV3-1	TRBD1	TGTGCCAGCAGTGACAGGGTTGTAAGGGGTAATTCACCCCTCCACTTT	CASSDRVVRGNSPLHF
14	NA	TRBJ2-7	TRBV3-1	NA	TGTGCCAGCAGCCAAGTTCGGAACTCCTACGAGCAGTACTTC	CASSQVRNSYEQYF
16	NA	TRBJ2-4	TRBV4-3	TRBD2	TGCGCCAACAGCCGCGTAGGGGCTAGCGGTAAAAACATTCAGTACTTC	CANSRVGASGKNIQYF
16	few	TRBJ2-7	TRBV5-1	TRBD1	TGCGCCAGCAGCAGAACCGGGACAGGGAGCTCCTACGAGCAGTACTTC	CASSRTGTGSSYEQYF
13	NA	TRBJ1-6	TRBV7-2	NA	TGTGCCAGCAGCCCCGGACACCCTTCACCCCTCCACTTT	CASSPGHPSPLHF
13	NA	TRBJ2-1	TRBV5-1	NA	TGCGCCAGCAGACTAGTGGCTCCCAATGAGCAGTTCTTC	CASRLVAPNEQFF
15	NA	TRBJ2-7	TRBV21-1	NA	TGTGCCAGCAGCACCCCCGGGACAGGGGGTATCGAGCAGTACTTC	CASSTPGTGGIEQYF
13	NA	TRBJ1-2	TRBV7-9	NA	TGTTCCAGCAGCTTACAGGCGACGGATGGCTACACCTTC	CSSSLQATDGYTF
14	NA	TRBJ2-1	TRBV6-2/TRBV6-3	NA	TGTGCCAGCAGTTATAGTCGAAATGGAGAGACCCAGTTCTTC	CASSYSRNGETQFF
15	NA	TRBJ2-7	TRBV20-1	TRBD1	TGCAGTGCTACCACGATGACAGGGAGCTCCTACGAGCAGTACTTC	CSATTMTGSSYEQYF
15	NA	TRBJ2-7	TRBV7-2	NA	TGTGCCAGCTCGACTTCGGGCCCTACATCCTACGAGCAGTACTTC	CASSTSGPTSYEQYF
16	few	TRBJ2-1	TRBV7-9	TRBD2	TGTGCCAGCAGCTTAATGGGCGGGAGTGGCCCTAATGAGCAGTTCTTC	CASSLMGGSGPNEQFF
16	NA	TRBJ2-3	TRBV13	TRBD2	TGTGCCAGCAGCTTACGACTAGCGGGTCACACAGATACGCAGTATTTT	CASSLRLAGHTDTQYF
16	NA	TRBJ2-5	TRBV7-2	TRBD2	TGTGCCAGCAGTTCCGGACTAGCGGTGTACCAAGAGACCCAGTACTTC	CASSSGLAVYQETQYF
16	NA	TRBJ2-5	TRBV7-8	TRBD2	TGTGCCAGCAGCCTAGGATCCAGCGGGGTACAAGAGACCCAGTACTTC	CASSLGSSGVQETQYF
18	NA	TRBJ2-7	TRBV20-1	NA	TGCAGTGTCCCGTTTTCGGACTCTCCAGAAATCTCCTACAATGAGCAGTACTTC	CSVPFSDSPEISYNEQYF
14	NA	TRBJ2-7	TRBV4-3	TRBD1	TGCGCCAGCAGCCAAGGGGACAGGGTAGGCGAGCAGTACTTC	CASSQGDRVGEQYF
12	NA	TRBJ1-1	TRBV9	NA	TGTGCCAGCAGCCGTAACAGGGCTGAAGCTTTCTTT	CASSRNRAEAFF
17	few	TRBJ2-5	TRBV20-1	NA	TGCAGTGCTAGAGGCTCAATAAGCGGAGACTGGTCGGAGACCCAGTACTTC	CSARGSISGDWSETQYF
14	NA	TRBJ2-7	TRBV29-1	NA	TGCAGCGTTGCCCAGGGTATCCCTCTCGGGGAGCAGTACTTC	CSVAQGIPLGEQYF
15	once	TRBJ2-3	TRBV20-1	TRBD2	TGCAGTGCTAGCGGGACTAGCGGGAGTTGGGATACGCAGTATTTT	CSASGTSGSWDTQYF
13	NA	TRBJ2-4	TRBV7-9	NA	TGTGCCAGCAGCTTTGGCCGGGGGAACATTCAGTACTTC	CASSFGRGNIQYF
13	NA	TRBJ1-6	TRBV20-1	NA	TGCAGTGCTAGAGAGAACGAGCAATCACCCCTCCACTTT	CSARENEQSPLHF
11	NA	TRBJ2-7	TRBV28	NA	TGTGCCAGCAGTTTTAGAAACGAGCAGTACTTC	CASSFRNEQYF
14	NA	TRBJ1-2	TRBV3-1	NA	TGTGCCAGCAGCGTCACGCGGACAGCCGGGGGCTACACCTTC	CASSVTRTAGGYTF
13	NA	TRBJ1-2	TRBV20-1	NA	TGCAGTGCGGTCGCTGAGATTGTGGATGGCTACACCTTC	CSAVAEIVDGYTF
19	few	TRBJ2-6	TRBV9	NA	TGTGCCAGCAGCGTAGAAGGCAGACCCGTCTGGTCTGGGGCCAACGTCCTGACTTTC	CASSVEGRPVWSGANVLTF
15	few	TRBJ1-1	TRBV5-1	NA	TGCGCCAGCAGCCAGGGACGGTCTCGGGACACTGAAGCTTTCTTT	CASSQGRSRDTEAFF
14	NA	TRBJ2-5	TRBV3-1	NA	TGTGCCAGCAGCCAAACTAGATCTTCGGAGACCCAGTACTTC	CASSQTRSSETQYF
14	few	TRBJ1-2	TRBV27	NA	TGTGCCAGCAGTACAGGGATAATCTCTCGGGGCTACACCTTC	CASSTGIISRGYTF
13	NA	TRBJ2-7	TRBV6-5	NA	TGTGCCAGCAGTTACTCGAGGTCCTGCGAGCAGTACTTC	CASSYSRSCEQYF
18	NA	TRBJ1-1	TRBV12-5	TRBD1	TGTGCTAGTGGTTCCTCCCCATCAGGGGGCACAGCGAGCACTGAAGCTTTCTTT	CASGSSPSGGTASTEAFF
16	many	TRBJ2-3	TRBV29-1	TRBD2	TGCAGCGTTGTCGTAGCGGGAGGGATCAGCACAGATACGCAGTATTTT	CSVVVAGGISTDTQYF
11	once	TRBJ2-7	TRBV6-2/TRBV6-3	NA	TGTGCCAGCAATTCACTTTACGAGCAGTACTTC	CASNSLYEQYF
16	few	TRBJ2-4	TRBV7-2	TRBD1	TGTGCCAGCAGCCGCCGGACAGGGGCGAACAAAAACATTCAGTACTTC	CASSRRTGANKNIQYF
16	NA	TRBJ1-5	TRBV6-5	NA	TGTGCCAGCAGTCCCTCGGCCGGGGAGAGGAATCAGCCCCAGCATTTT	CASSPSAGERNQPQHF
12	few	TRBJ1-6	TRBV6-1	NA	TGTGCCAGCAGTGCCTCGTATTCACCCCTCCACTTT	CASSASYSPLHF
16	NA	TRBJ2-5	TRBV7-8	TRBD2	TGTGCCAGCAGCTTAGGGCGTCTAGCGGGGACAGAGACCCAGTACTTC	CASSLGRLAGTETQYF
13	few	TRBJ2-1	TRBV7-2	NA	TGTGCCAGCAGCGTAGAAGACCGCAATGAGCAGTTCTTC	CASSVEDRNEQFF
16	NA	TRBJ2-7	TRBV7-9	TRBD2	TGTGCCAGCAGCTTCAGCCGGGGGGAAGCTTGGGACGAGCAGTACTTC	CASSFSRGEAWDEQYF
16	few	TRBJ2-4	TRBV29-1	NA	TGCAGCGTTGAAGATGGGGAGGGGGGTCCCAAAAACATTCAGTACTTC	CSVEDGEGGPKNIQYF
11	NA	TRBJ2-3	TRBV27	NA	TGTGCCAGCACTTCAGGGTTAGCGCAGTATTTT	CASTSGLAQYF
14	NA	TRBJ2-3	TRBV29-1	TRBD2	TGCAGCGTTGAGGGGGGGAGCCAGGGAGATACGCAGTATTTT	CSVEGGSQGDTQYF
18	NA	TRBJ2-1	TRBV4-1	NA	TGCGCCAGCAGCCAAGATAGTCCCACTAGATTAACTTACAATGAGCAGTTCTTC	CASSQDSPTRLTYNEQFF
13	NA	TRBJ2-1	TRBV20-1	TRBD2	TGCAGTGCTAGTTGGCTAGCGGGAAATGAGCAGTTCTTC	CSASWLAGNEQFF
14	NA	TRBJ2-3	TRBV20-1	NA	TGCAGTGCTACAGAGGGCACCCTCACAGATACGCAGTATTTT	CSATEGTLTDTQYF
14	NA	TRBJ1-3	TRBV28	TRBD1	TGTGCCAGCAGTCCCGGACAGGCTGGAAGCACCATATATTTT	CASSPGQAGSTIYF
15	NA	TRBJ2-1	TRBV5-1	NA	TGCGCCAGCAGCTCTGGGGGCTCTCCGAGGAATGAGCAGTTCTTC	CASSSGGSPRNEQFF
14	NA	TRBJ2-3	TRBV20-1	TRBD2	TGCAGTGCCAAGCGGGGGGGCCCTGAAGATACGCAGTATTTT	CSAKRGGPEDTQYF
11	NA	TRBJ2-4	TRBV28	NA	TGTGCCAGCAGTTCCTCAAACATTCAGTACTTC	CASSSSNIQYF
14	NA	TRBJ1-4	TRBV7-2	NA	TGTGCCAGCAGCTTAGATACGAGGGCTGAAAAACTGTTTTTT	CASSLDTRAEKLFF